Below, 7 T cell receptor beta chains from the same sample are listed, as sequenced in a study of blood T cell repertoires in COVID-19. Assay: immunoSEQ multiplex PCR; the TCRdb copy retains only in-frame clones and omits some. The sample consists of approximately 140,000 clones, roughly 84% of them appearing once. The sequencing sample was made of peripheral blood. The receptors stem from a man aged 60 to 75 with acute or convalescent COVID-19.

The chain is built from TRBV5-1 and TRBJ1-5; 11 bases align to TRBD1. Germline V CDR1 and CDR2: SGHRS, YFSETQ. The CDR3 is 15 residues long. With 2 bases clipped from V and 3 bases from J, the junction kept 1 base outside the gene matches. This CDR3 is CASSFGQGANQPQHF. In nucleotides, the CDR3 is TGCGCCAGCAGCTTCGGACAGGGGGCCAATCAGCCCCAGCATTTT.

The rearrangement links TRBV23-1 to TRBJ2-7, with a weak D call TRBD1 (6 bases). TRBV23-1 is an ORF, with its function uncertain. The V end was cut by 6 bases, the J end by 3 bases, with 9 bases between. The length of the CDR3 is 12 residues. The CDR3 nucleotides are TGCGCCAGCAGCGACAGGTTCTACGAGCAGTACTTC. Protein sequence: CASSDRFYEQYF.

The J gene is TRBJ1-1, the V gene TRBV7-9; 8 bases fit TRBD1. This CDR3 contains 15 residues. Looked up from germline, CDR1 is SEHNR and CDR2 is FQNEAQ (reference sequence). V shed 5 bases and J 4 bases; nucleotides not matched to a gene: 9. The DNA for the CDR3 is TGTGCCAGCAGCAAGTATGGACAGGGAACCACTGAAGCTTTCTTT. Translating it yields CASSKYGQGTTEAFF.

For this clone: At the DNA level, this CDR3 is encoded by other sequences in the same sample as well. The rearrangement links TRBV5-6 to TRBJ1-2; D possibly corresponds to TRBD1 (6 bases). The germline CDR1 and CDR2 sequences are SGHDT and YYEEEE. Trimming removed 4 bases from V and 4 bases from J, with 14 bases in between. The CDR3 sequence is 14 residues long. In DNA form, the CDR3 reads TGTGCCAGCAGCCCGGACAGTCTGGGCTATGGCTACACCTTC. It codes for CASSPDSLGYGYTF.

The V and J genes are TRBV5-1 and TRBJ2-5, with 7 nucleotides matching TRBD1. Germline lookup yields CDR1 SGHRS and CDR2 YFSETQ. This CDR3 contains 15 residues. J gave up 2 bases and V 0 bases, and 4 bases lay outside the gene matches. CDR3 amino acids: CASSLVGQPQETQYF. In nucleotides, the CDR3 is TGCGCCAGCAGCTTGGTGGGACAGCCACAAGAGACCCAGTACTTC.

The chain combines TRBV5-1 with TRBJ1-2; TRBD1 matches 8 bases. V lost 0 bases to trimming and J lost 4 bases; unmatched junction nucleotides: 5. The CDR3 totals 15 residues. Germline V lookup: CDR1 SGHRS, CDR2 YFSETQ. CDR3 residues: CASSLVAGGTYGYTF. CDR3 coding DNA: TGCGCCAGCAGCTTGGTTGCAGGGGGCACCTATGGCTACACCTTC.

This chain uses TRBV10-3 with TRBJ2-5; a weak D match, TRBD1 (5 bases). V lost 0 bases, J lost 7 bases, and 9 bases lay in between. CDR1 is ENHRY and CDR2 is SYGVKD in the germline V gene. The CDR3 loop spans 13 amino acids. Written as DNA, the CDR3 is TGTGCCATCAGTGAGTCGAGTCAGGGGACCCAGTACTTC. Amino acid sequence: CAISESSQGTQYF.